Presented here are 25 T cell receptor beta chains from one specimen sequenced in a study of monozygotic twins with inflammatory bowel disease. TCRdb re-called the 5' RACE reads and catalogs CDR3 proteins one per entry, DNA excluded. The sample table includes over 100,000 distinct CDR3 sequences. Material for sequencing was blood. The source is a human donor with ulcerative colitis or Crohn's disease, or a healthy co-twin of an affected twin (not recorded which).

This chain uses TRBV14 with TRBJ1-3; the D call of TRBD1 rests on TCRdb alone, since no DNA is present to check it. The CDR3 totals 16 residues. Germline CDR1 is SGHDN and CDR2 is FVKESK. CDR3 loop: CASSLNRGGTGNTIYF.

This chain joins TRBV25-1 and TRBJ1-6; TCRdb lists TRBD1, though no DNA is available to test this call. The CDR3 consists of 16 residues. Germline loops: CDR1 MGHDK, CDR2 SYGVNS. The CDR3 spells CASSEVGRTYNSPLHF.

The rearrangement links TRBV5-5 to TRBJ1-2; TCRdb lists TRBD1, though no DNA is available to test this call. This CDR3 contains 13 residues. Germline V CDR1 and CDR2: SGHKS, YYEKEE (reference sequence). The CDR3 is CASSFSGTGHYTF.

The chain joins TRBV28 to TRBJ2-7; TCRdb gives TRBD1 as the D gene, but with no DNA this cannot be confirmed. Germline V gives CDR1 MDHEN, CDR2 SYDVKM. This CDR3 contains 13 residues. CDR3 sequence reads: CASSPGGIFEQYF.

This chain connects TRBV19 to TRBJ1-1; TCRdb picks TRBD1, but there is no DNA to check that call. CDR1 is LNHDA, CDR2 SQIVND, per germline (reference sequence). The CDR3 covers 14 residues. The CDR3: CASSMTGSGTEAFF.

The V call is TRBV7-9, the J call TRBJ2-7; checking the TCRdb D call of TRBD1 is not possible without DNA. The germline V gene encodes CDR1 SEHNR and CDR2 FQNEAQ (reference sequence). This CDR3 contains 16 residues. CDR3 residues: CASSYPEGELSYEQYF.

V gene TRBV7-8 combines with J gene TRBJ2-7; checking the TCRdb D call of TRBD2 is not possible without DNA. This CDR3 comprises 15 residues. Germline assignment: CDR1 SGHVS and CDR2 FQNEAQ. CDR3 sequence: CASSPRDSQSYEQYF.

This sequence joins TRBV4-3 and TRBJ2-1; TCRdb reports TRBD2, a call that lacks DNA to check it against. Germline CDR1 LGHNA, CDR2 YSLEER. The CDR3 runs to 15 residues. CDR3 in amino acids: CASSRFLGLYNEQFF.

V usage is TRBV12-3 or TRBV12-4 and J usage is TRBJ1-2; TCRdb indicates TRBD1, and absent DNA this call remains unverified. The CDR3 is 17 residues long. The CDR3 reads CASSFGPRTGGDGGYTF.

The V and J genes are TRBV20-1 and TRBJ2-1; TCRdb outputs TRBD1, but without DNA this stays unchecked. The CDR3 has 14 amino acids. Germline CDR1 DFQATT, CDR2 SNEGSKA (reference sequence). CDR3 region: CSASRDAQIYEQFF.

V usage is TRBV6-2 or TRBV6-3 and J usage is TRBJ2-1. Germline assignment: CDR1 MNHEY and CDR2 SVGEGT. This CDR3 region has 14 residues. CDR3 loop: CASSYPTVYREQFF.

This CDR3 reads CASSLAGVSYNEQFF. The rearrangement joins TRBV7-2 to TRBJ2-1. The CDR3 runs 15 residues. CDR1 is SGHTA, CDR2 FQGNSA, per germline.

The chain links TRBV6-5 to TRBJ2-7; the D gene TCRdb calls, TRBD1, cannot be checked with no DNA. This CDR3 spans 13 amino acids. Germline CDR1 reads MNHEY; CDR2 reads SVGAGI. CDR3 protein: CASGLDRADEQYF.

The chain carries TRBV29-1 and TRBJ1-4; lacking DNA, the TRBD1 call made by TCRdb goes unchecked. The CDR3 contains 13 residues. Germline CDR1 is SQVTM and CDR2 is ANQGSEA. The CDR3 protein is CSGGDRGNEKLFF.

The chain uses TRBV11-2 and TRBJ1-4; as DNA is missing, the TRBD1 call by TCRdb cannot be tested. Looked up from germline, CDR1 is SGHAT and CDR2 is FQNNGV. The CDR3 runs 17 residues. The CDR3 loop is CASSLLRGGEANEKLFF.

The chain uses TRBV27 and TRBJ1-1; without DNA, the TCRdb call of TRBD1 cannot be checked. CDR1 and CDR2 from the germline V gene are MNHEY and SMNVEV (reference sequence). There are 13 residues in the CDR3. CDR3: CASSGRGRTEAFF.

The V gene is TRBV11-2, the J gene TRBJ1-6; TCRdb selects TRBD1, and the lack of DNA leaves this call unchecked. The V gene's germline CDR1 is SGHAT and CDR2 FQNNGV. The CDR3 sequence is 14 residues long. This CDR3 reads CASSRTGSDSPLHF.

The CDR3: CASSLAAPNTEAFF. The chain couples TRBV7-9 to TRBJ1-1. Germline V gene data show CDR1 as SEHNR and CDR2 as FQNEAQ (reference sequence). The length of the CDR3 is 14 residues. The variable domain in full, completed from reference TRBV7-9 and TRBJ1-1, reads DTGVSQNPRHKITKRGQNVTFRCDPISEHNRLYWYRQTLGQGPEFLTYFQNEAQLEKSRLLSDRFSAERPKGSFSTLEIQRTEQGDSAMYLCASSLAAPNTEAFFGQGTRLTVV.

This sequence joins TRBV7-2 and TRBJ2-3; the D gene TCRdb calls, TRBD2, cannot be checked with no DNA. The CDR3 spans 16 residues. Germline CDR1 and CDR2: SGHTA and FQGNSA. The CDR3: CASSSIAGGGTDTQYF.

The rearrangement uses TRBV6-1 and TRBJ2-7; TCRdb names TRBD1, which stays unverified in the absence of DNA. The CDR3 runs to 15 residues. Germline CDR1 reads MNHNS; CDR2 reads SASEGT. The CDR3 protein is CASSDGQGDSYEQYF.

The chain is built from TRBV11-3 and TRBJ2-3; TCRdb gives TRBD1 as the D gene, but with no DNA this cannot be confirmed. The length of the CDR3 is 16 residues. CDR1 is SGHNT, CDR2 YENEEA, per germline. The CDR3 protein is CASSLVLAASGRTQYF.

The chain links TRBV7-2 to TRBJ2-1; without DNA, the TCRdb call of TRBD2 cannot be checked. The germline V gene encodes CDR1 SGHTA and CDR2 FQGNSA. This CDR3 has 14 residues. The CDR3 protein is CASSLVGLAGGQFF.

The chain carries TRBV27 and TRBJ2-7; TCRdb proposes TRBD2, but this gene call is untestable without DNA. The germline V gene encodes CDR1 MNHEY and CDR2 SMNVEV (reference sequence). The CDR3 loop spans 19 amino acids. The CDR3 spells CASSLSGPGLAGTSYEQYF.

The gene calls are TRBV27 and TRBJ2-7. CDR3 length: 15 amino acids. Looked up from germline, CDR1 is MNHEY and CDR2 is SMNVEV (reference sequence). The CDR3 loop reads CASSLSYDTTYEQYF.

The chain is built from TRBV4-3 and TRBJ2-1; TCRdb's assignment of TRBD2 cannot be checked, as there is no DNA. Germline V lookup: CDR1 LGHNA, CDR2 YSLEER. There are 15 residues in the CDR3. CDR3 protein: CASSQPGGRGSEQFF.